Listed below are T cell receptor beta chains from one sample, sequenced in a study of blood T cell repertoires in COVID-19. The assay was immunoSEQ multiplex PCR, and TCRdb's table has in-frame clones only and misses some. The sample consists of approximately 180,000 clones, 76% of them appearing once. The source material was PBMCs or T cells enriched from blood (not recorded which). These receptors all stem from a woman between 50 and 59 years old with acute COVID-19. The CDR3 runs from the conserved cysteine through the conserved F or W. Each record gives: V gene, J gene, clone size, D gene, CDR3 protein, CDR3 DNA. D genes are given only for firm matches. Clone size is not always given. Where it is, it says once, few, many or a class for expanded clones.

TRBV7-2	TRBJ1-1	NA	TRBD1	CASSSDRGEEAFF	TGTGCCAGCAGCTCGGACAGGGGTGAGGAAGCTTTCTTT
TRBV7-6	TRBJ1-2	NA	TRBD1	CASSNRGWRGYTF	TGTGCCAGCAGCAACAGGGGGTGGCGTGGCTACACCTTC
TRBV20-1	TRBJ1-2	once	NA	CSASAREGYTF	TGCAGTGCTAGTGCTAGGGAGGGCTACACCTTC
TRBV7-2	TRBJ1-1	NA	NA	CASSTHRTGNTEAFF	TGTGCCAGCAGCACACACCGCACAGGGAACACTGAAGCTTTCTTT
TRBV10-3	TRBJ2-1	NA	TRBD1	CAISENPGQGLNEQFF	TGTGCCATCAGTGAGAATCCGGGACAGGGGCTGAATGAGCAGTTCTTC
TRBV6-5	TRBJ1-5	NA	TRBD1	CASRGQGAQPQHF	TGTGCCAGCAGAGGACAGGGAGCCCAGCCCCAGCATTTT
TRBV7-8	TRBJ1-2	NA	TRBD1	CASSLVAGTGDGYTF	TGTGCCAGCAGCTTGGTTGCCGGGACAGGGGATGGCTACACCTTC
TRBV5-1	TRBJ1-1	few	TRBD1	CASSSGTGGTEAFF	TGCGCCAGCAGCTCTGGGACAGGGGGGACTGAAGCTTTCTTT
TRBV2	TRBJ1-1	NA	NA	CASSEYMREAFF	TGTGCCAGCAGTGAGTACATGAGGGAAGCTTTCTTT
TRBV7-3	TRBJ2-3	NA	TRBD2	CASSLAAGGPSTDTQYF	TGTGCCAGCAGCTTAGCAGCGGGGGGGCCGTCGACAGATACGCAGTATTTT
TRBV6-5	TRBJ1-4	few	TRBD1	CASTRDRHEKLFF	TGTGCCAGCACCCGGGACAGGCACGAAAAACTGTTTTTT
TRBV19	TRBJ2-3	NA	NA	CASKEGPDTQYF	TGTGCCAGTAAAGAGGGCCCCGATACGCAGTATTTT
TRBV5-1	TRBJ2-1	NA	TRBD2	CASSLTSGGYNEQFF	TGCGCCAGCAGCTTGACTAGCGGGGGCTACAATGAGCAGTTCTTC
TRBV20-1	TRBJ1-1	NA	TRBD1	CSASGQGEAFF	TGCAGTGCTAGTGGACAGGGGGAAGCTTTCTTT
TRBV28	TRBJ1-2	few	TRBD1	CASSLLQGAPIGYTF	TGTGCCAGCAGTTTACTACAGGGGGCTCCGATTGGCTACACCTTC
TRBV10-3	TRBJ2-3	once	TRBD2	CAISESGGGSTDTQYF	TGTGCCATCAGTGAGTCGGGCGGGGGAAGCACAGATACGCAGTATTTT
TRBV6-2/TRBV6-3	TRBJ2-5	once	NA	CASSYARVLQETQYF	TGTGCCAGCAGTTACGCGAGGGTCCTTCAAGAGACCCAGTACTTC
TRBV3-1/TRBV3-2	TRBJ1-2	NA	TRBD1	CASRPRQGNYGYTF	TGTGCCAGCAGACCCAGACAGGGAAACTATGGCTACACCTTC
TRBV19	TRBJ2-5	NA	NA	CASSRAGQKQETQYF	TGTGCCAGTAGTAGGGCGGGACAGAAACAAGAGACCCAGTACTTC
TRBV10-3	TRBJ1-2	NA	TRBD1	CAISSEGQGYGYTF	TGTGCCATCAGTTCGGAGGGACAGGGTTATGGCTACACCTTC